What follows are 24 T cell receptor beta chains derived from one specimen sequenced in a study of OX40 agonist ivuxolimab in advanced cancers. This table comes from immunoSEQ multiplex PCR, and its TCRdb copy is limited to in-frame clones, with some not included. This table has tens of thousands of clones, around 80% appearing once. Source: CD4+ or CD8+ T cells sorted from blood, taken in a trial of the OX40 agonist ivuxolimab. The receptors here all came from an adult with an advanced solid tumor such as melanoma, head and neck, liver or kidney cancer.

V and J are TRBV5-6 and TRBJ2-7, with 9 bases aligning to TRBD2. This CDR3 is 16 amino acids long. Germline values: CDR1 SGHDT, CDR2 YYEEEE. J gave up 3 bases and V 0 bases, and 7 bases lay outside the gene matches. For the CDR3, the DNA is TGTGCCAGCAGCTTGGGGGGCGGGAGGGCCTTCTACGAGCAGTACTTC. Translated: CASSLGGGRAFYEQYF.

This chain connects TRBV7-6 to TRBJ2-3; TRBD2 is a possible D gene (6 bases). CDR1 SGHVS and CDR2 FNYEAQ come from the germline V gene. The V gene lost 4 bases and the J gene lost 3 bases, with 14 bases spanning the gap. This CDR3 is 15 amino acids long. CDR3 in amino acids: CASSSQALATDTQYF. DNA for the CDR3: TGTGCCAGCAGCTCGCAAGCCCTAGCGACAGATACGCAGTATTTT.

V is TRBV7-6 and J is TRBJ2-1; D is unclear. Germline CDR1 reads SGHVS; CDR2 reads FNYEAQ. The V gene lost 6 bases and the J gene lost 6 bases, with 9 bases spanning the gap. The CDR3 extends over 12 amino acids. The CDR3 protein is CASSGRVNEQFF. CDR3 nucleotides: TGTGCCAGCAGTGGCCGTGTCAATGAGCAGTTCTTC. Filled out from reference TRBV7-6 and TRBJ2-1, the complete variable domain reads GAGVSQSPRYKVTKRGQDVALRCDPISGHVSLYWYRQALGQGPEFLTYFNYEAQQDKSGLPNDRFSAERPEGSISTLTIQRTEQRDSAMYRCASSGRVNEQFFGPGTRLTVL.

CDR3 sequence reads: CASKAGGWETQYF. The CDR3 coding sequence is TGTGCCAGCAAGGCGGGAGGCTGGGAGACCCAGTACTTC. This chain connects TRBV25-1 to TRBJ2-5, with TRBD2 matching 8 bases. Germline CDR1 and CDR2: MGHDK and SYGVNS. The CDR3 covers 13 residues. Germline trimming cut 7 bases from V and 5 bases from J; bases unmatched to any gene: 6.

The chain employs TRBV30 and TRBJ1-2, with D perhaps matching TRBD1 (6 bases). CDR1 and CDR2 (germline): GTSNPN, SVGIG (reference sequence). V lost 4 bases and J 8 bases, leaving 11 bases between the germline ends. CDR3 size: 11 residues. The CDR3 reads CAWNQGLGYTF. The CDR3, as DNA: TGTGCCTGGAATCAGGGGCTCGGCTACACCTTC.

This clone has only one observation. The chain employs TRBV5-4 and TRBJ2-1; D may correspond to TRBD1 or TRBD2 (6 bases each). This CDR3 region has 15 residues. The germline V and J ends were trimmed by 6 bases and 8 bases, with 21 bases remaining between them. The germline gives CDR1 SGHNT, CDR2 YYREEE (reference sequence). The CDR3 region is CASTTPGGRGDEQFF. DNA for the CDR3: TGTGCCAGCACCACACCCGGGGGCAGGGGCGATGAGCAGTTCTTC.

J is TRBJ2-1 and V is TRBV6-1, with TRBD1 matching over 9 bases. J gave up 6 bases and V 6 bases, and 6 bases lay outside the gene matches. CDR1 is MNHNS and CDR2 is SASEGT in the germline V gene. This CDR3 region has 14 residues. The CDR3 sequence is CASRPGQGFNEQFF. Written as DNA, the CDR3 is TGTGCCAGCAGGCCGGGACAGGGATTCAATGAGCAGTTCTTC.

The genes are TRBV19 and TRBJ2-7; TRBD2 might be the D (5 bases). V was trimmed by 5 bases and J by 3 bases, leaving 17 bases between them. Germline loops: CDR1 LNHDA, CDR2 SQIVND (reference sequence). CDR3 length: 15 residues. The CDR3 sequence: CASSQGPGSYYEQYF. CDR3 nucleotides: TGTGCCAGTAGTCAAGGGCCGGGGTCGTACTACGAGCAGTACTTC.

This chain connects TRBV19 to TRBJ2-1; D is perhaps TRBD2 (7 bases). Per the germline V gene, CDR1 is LNHDA and CDR2 is SQIVND (reference sequence). The germline V and J ends were trimmed by 2 bases and 10 bases, with 9 bases remaining between them. The CDR3 runs to 12 residues. The CDR3 nucleotides read TGTGCCAGTAGTATAAGGGGGGGAGAGCAGTTCTTC. It specifies CASSIRGGEQFF.

The chain carries TRBV2 and TRBJ1-2; no reliable D call. The CDR3 consists of 17 residues. Per the germline V gene, CDR1 is SNHLY and CDR2 is FYNNEI. Trimming stripped 0 bases from V and 4 bases from J, with 18 bases between. This CDR3 reads CASSEALWDPDSYGYTF. CDR3 in DNA: TGTGCCAGCAGTGAAGCGCTTTGGGATCCCGATAGCTATGGCTACACCTTC.

The chain carries TRBV2 and TRBJ2-3; D is ambiguous. The V gene's germline CDR1 is SNHLY and CDR2 FYNNEI. This CDR3 has 11 residues. The V gene lost 3 bases and the J gene lost 5 bases, with 3 bases spanning the gap. The CDR3 sequence is CASSDLDTQYF. DNA of the CDR3: TGTGCCAGCAGTGACCTAGATACGCAGTATTTT.

V gene TRBV6-1 combines with J gene TRBJ2-1, with 10 nucleotides matching TRBD1. Looked up from germline, CDR1 is MNHNS and CDR2 is SASEGT. The CDR3 has 15 residues. The V gene end was trimmed by 6 bases and the J gene end by 3 bases; junction bases not matched to a gene: 5. Written as DNA, the CDR3 is TGTGCCAGCAGCCCGGACAGGGGGAGCTACAATGAGCAGTTCTTC. Residues: CASSPDRGSYNEQFF.

V usage is TRBV5-5 and J usage is TRBJ2-2; TRBD1 aligns across 8 bases. The CDR3 is made up of 17 amino acids. V trimming: 3 bases; J trimming: 1 base; junction bases outside the gene matches: 8. CDR1 and CDR2 from the germline V gene are SGHKS and YYEKEE (reference sequence). CDR3 coding DNA: TGTGCCAGCAGCTGGGCTGCCGGGACAGGGAACACCGGGGAGCTGTTTTTT. Translation: CASSWAAGTGNTGELFF.

The V and J genes are TRBV11-2 and TRBJ1-2; D is ambiguous. Germline assignment: CDR1 SGHAT and CDR2 FQNNGV. V lost 1 base and J lost 4, with 7 bases in between. The CDR3 is 13 residues long. Written as DNA, the CDR3 is TGTGCCAGCAGCTTAGGGTCTTTCTATGGCTACACCTTC. The encoded protein is CASSLGSFYGYTF.

Judged by abundance, this clone is medium-sized. The gene calls are TRBV7-7 and TRBJ2-1, with a tentative D call TRBD2 (5 bases). V was clipped by 1 base and J by 2 bases, with 9 bases between them. CDR1 is SSHAT and CDR2 is FNYEAQ in the germline V gene (reference sequence). This CDR3 contains 15 residues. CDR3 region: CASSLGLAAYNEQFF. CDR3 DNA sequence: TGTGCCAGCAGCTTAGGGCTAGCAGCCTACAATGAGCAGTTCTTC.

DNA for the CDR3: TGTGCCAGCAGTGAACGGGAGACGTCCGAAGAGACCCAGTACTTC. Protein product: CASSERETSEETQYF. The rearrangement uses TRBV25-1 and TRBJ2-5; D is perhaps TRBD2 (6 bases). The V end lost 2 bases, the J end lost 3 bases, and 13 bases lay between the germline ends. CDR3 length: 15 residues. From germline, CDR1 is MGHDK and CDR2 SYGVNS.

This clone was found a few times. The gene calls are TRBV28 and TRBJ2-7; D perhaps matches TRBD1 (6 bases). Between the trimmed V and J ends, which lost 5 bases and 0 bases, there was a span of 14 bases. The CDR3 has 15 residues. The germline V gene encodes CDR1 MDHEN and CDR2 SYDVKM. The CDR3 sequence: CASSLPRDISYEQYF. The CDR3 bases are TGTGCCAGCAGTCTACCTAGGGACATCTCCTACGAGCAGTACTTC.

This chain joins TRBV28 and TRBJ2-7, with a weak D call TRBD1 (6 bases). V lost 5 bases to trimming and J lost 4 bases, with 21 bases between them. Germline-derived CDR1 and CDR2 are MDHEN and SYDVKM. The CDR3 totals 16 residues. The CDR3: CASSPTGSLGLYEQYF. Here the CDR3 DNA reads TGTGCCAGCAGTCCGACAGGTTCCCTTGGTTTGTACGAGCAGTACTTC.

CDR3: CASSLGQGETYEQYF. The CDR3 DNA reads as TGTGCCAGCAGTCTGGGACAGGGGGAAACCTACGAGCAGTACTTC. This chain links TRBV6-5 with TRBJ2-5, with TRBD1 identical over 11 bases. The J call may be wrong; the DNA end is better matched by TRBJ2-7. CDR1 is MNHEY, CDR2 SVGAGI, per germline. This CDR3 region has 15 residues.

The chain uses TRBV2 and TRBJ2-5; D might be TRBD1 or TRBD2, each matching 5 bases. V gave up 6 bases and J gave up 4 bases, with 12 bases separating them. The CDR3 loop spans 13 amino acids. Germline CDR1 SNHLY, CDR2 FYNNEI. The CDR3 protein is CASRSGPPETQYF. The CDR3, as DNA: TGTGCCAGCAGGTCGGGGCCTCCAGAGACCCAGTACTTC.

This clone showed up just once. The rearrangement uses TRBV18 and TRBJ2-2; 8 bases match TRBD1. The CDR3 loop spans 16 amino acids. With 3 bases clipped from V and 7 bases from J, the junction kept 10 bases outside the gene matches. The germline gives CDR1 KGHSH, CDR2 LQKENI. The CDR3 DNA is TGTGCCAGCTCACCGTACACAGGGGGACGGGACGGGGAGCTGTTTTTT. Translating it yields CASSPYTGGRDGELFF.

The chain couples TRBV11-2 to TRBJ2-7, with D perhaps TRBD2 (6 bases). This CDR3 region has 15 residues. V was clipped by 2 bases and J by 4 bases, with 15 bases between them. The germline gives CDR1 SGHAT, CDR2 FQNNGV. CDR3 protein: CASSLRAGLIYEQYF. The CDR3 nucleotides read TGTGCCAGCAGCTTAAGAGCGGGCCTTATATACGAGCAGTACTTC.

This clone showed up just once. The chain has TRBV7-2 and TRBJ2-5; D is possibly TRBD1 (6 bases). The DNA end favors TRBJ2-7, so the J call may be wrong. CDR3 length: 14 amino acids. The germline V gene has CDR1 SGHTA and CDR2 FQGNSA. The CDR3 nucleotides read TGTGCCAGCAGCTCGCCGAACAGGGCATACGAGCAGTACTTC. It translates to CASSSPNRAYEQYF.

The rearrangement links TRBV4-2 to TRBJ2-3; D possibly corresponds to TRBD2 (5 bases). Per germline, CDR1 LGHNA and CDR2 YNFKEQ. This CDR3 contains 15 residues. Trimming pared 0 bases from V and 6 bases from J, leaving 13 bases between. CDR3 amino acids: CASSQDGDSADTQYF. The CDR3 region has the DNA TGTGCCAGCAGCCAAGATGGTGATAGCGCGGATACGCAGTATTTT.